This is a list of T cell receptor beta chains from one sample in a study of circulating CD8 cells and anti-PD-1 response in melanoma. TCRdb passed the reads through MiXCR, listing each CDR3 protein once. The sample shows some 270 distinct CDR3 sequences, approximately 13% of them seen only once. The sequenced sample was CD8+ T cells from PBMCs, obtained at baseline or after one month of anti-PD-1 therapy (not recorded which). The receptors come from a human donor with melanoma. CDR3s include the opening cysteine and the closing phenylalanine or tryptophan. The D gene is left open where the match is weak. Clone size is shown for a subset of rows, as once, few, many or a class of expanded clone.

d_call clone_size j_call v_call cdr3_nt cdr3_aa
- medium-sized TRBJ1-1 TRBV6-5 TGTGCCAGCAGTTACGGAACGGGGATCCCTGAAGCTTTCTTT CASSYGTGIPEAFF
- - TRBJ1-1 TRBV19 TGTGCCAGTAGTATCGGCTACGGGGTTGTCACTGAAGCTTTCTTT CASSIGYGVVTEAFF
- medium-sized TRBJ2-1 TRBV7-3 TGTGCCAGCAGCGCGAGTGGGGGCCCATACAATGAGCAGTTCTTC CASSASGGPYNEQFF
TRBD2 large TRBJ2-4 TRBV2 TGTGCCAGCAGTGAAGCAGGGATAGCGGGGGGCCCTGGGGCCAAAAACATTCAGTACTTC CASSEAGIAGGPGAKNIQYF
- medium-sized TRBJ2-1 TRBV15 TGTGCCACCAGCATAGCAGGGACGGTTGAGCAGTTCTTC CATSIAGTVEQFF
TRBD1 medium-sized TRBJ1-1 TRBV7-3 TGTGCCAGCAGCTCAGGGGGCTCAGGAAAGGCCACTGAAGCTTTCTTT CASSSGGSGKATEAFF
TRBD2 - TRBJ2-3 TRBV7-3 TGTGCCAGCAGCCGACTAGCGCTTTCAGCAGATACGCAGTATTTT CASSRLALSADTQYF
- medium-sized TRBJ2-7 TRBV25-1 TGTGCCAGCAGTGTAAAGGGACCTTACGAGCAGTACTTC CASSVKGPYEQYF
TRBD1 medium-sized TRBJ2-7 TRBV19 TGTGCCAGTAGTATAACAGGGGGCTACGAGCAGTACTTC CASSITGGYEQYF
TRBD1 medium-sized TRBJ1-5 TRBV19 TGTGCCAGTAGCAAGGGGACAGCAAGCAATCAGCCCCAGCATTTT CASSKGTASNQPQHF
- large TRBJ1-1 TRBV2 TGTGCCAGCAGTGAAGAAAGGGCTGAAGCTTTCTTT CASSEERAEAFF
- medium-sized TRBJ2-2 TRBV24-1 TGTGCCACCAGTGATTCTGACACCGGGGAGCTGTTTTTT CATSDSDTGELFF
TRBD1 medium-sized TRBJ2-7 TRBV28 TGTGCCATCCAGTTGAGGGACAGGACCTACGAGCAGTACTTC CAIQLRDRTYEQYF
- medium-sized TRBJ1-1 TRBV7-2 TGTGCCAGCAGCTTAGTCGGAGGGGCTGATGAAGCTTTCTTT CASSLVGGADEAFF
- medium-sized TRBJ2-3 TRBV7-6 TGTGCCAGCAGTAAACCAACAGGCACAATCACAGATACGCAGTATTTT CASSKPTGTITDTQYF
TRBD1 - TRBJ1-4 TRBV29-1 TGCAGCGCCCGGACAGGGCTTGATGAAAAACTGTTTTTT CSARTGLDEKLFF
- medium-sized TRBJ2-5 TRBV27 TGTGCCAGCAGTCCACCGACCCAGTACTTC CASSPPTQYF
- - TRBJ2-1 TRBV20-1 TGCAGTGCCGCGGACAGTAGATACAATGAGCAGTTCTTC CSAADSRYNEQFF
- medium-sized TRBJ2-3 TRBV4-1 TGCGCCAGCAGCCAGGAAGAGGTCACAGATACGCAGTATTTT CASSQEEVTDTQYF
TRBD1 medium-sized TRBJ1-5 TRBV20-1 TGCAGTGCCACCTCGATGACAGGGCTTCAGCCCCAGCATTTT CSATSMTGLQPQHF
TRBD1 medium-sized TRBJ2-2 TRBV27 TGTGCCAGCAGTTTAAGACAGGGTGGCACCGGGGAGCTGTTTTTT CASSLRQGGTGELFF
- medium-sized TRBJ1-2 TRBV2 TGTGCCAGCAGTGGATACTCTAGGAGGGAGCCCTTGGAGATCGGCTACACCTTC CASSGYSRREPLEIGYTF
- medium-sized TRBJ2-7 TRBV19 TGTGCCAGTAGTATAGAAGGCCCCTACGAGCAGTACTTC CASSIEGPYEQYF
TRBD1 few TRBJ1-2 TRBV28 TGTGCCAGCAGTGTGCAAATGACAGGGGGTAATGGCTACACCTTC CASSVQMTGGNGYTF
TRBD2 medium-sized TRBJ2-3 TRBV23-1 TGCGCCAGCAGTCAATCGTTGGAGCGGGACACAGATACGCAGTATTTT CASSQSLERDTDTQYF
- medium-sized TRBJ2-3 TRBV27 TGTGCCAGCAGTTTCGGCGCAGCAGGCACAGATACGCAGTATTTT CASSFGAAGTDTQYF
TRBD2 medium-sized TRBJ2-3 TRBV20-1 TGCAGTGCTAGAGGTCCCCTAGCGGGGGGGCTAGATACGCAGTATTTT CSARGPLAGGLDTQYF
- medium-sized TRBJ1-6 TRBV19 TGTGCCAGTAGTATAGGCAACGGTATTAGCCACTTT CASSIGNGISHF